The 4 T cell receptor beta chains below all came from one sample that was sequenced in a study of CD4 T cells in relation to SARS-CoV-2 and coronaviruses. These TCRs are of unknown antigen specificity. The unexposed donors gave CD4+ T cells in about 2010-2019, prior to COVID-19. CD4+ T cells were isolated from the cells after about nine days of culture. The table came from immunoSEQ multiplex PCR; TCRdb's copy has only in-frame clones and leaves some out. The table has tens of thousands of clones, under 85% seen once. Specimen: CD4+ T cells from PBMCs, cultured in vitro. All receptors come from a human donor in good health.

V usage is TRBV7-2 and J usage is TRBJ2-1, with D perhaps matching TRBD2 (5 bases). V was cut by 2 bases and J by 9 bases, with 17 bases left in between. This CDR3 has 15 residues. Per germline, CDR1 SGHTA and CDR2 FQGNSA. The CDR3 loop is CASSLLLGASIEQFF. The CDR3, as DNA: TGTGCCAGCAGCTTACTACTAGGCGCGAGCATTGAGCAGTTCTTC.

This chain joins TRBV27 and TRBJ2-5, with 8 nucleotides matching TRBD1. This CDR3 is 16 amino acids long. V lost 5 bases to trimming and J lost 4 bases; unmatched junction nucleotides: 12. Germline assignment: CDR1 MNHEY and CDR2 SMNVEV (reference sequence). In nucleotides, the CDR3 is TGTGCCAGCAGTACCGCGGACAGGGTGTGGTTAGAGACCCAGTACTTC. Translated, it gives CASSTADRVWLETQYF.

This clone is a singleton in its sample. The CDR3 sequence is CASSLEGPPDTQYF. As DNA, the CDR3 is TGTGCCAGCAGCTTAGAGGGCCCCCCGGATACGCAGTATTTT. The genes are TRBV11-3 and TRBJ2-3; D is unclear. Germline V CDR1 and CDR2: SGHNT, YENEEA. Between the trimmed V and J ends, which lost 0 bases and 6 bases, there was a span of 10 bases. CDR3 length: 14 amino acids.

V is TRBV7-9 and J is TRBJ1-1, with D unresolved. Germline V lookup: CDR1 SEHNR, CDR2 FQNEAQ (reference sequence). The CDR3 sequence is 14 residues long. V lost 2 bases to trimming and J lost 1 base, with 8 bases between them. CDR3 in DNA: TGTGCCAGCAGCTTATTGAGCAGGAACACTGAAGCTTTCTTT. Protein sequence: CASSLLSRNTEAFF.